Sequencing of this TCR beta chain was carried out in a study of T-cell reconstitution after alpha-beta-depleted transplantation in children. Preparation of the TCRbeta library involved a method that used unique molecular identifiers. From the PCR reads, TCRdb called clonotypes with MiXCR, one entry per CDR3 protein. The sample includes some 500,000 distinct CDR3 sequences, around 20% of them seen just once. Only a few counts were recorded for this clonotype. V was shortened by 4 bases and J by 2 bases, with 12 bases between the two germline ends. Germline values: CDR1 LGHDT, CDR2 YNNKEL (reference sequence). The CDR3 covers 14 residues.

The sequence was collected from a human donor who donated a stem cell graft to a child with acute lymphoblastic leukemia. The chain recombines TRBV3-1 with TRBJ2-7; D might be TRBD1 (5 bases). Source: PBMCs from the stem cell graft donor, taken from the stem cell graft. CDR3 coding DNA: TGTGCCAGCAGCCCGGACACGGACCCCTACGAGCAGTACTTC. Amino acid sequence: CASSPDTDPYEQYF.